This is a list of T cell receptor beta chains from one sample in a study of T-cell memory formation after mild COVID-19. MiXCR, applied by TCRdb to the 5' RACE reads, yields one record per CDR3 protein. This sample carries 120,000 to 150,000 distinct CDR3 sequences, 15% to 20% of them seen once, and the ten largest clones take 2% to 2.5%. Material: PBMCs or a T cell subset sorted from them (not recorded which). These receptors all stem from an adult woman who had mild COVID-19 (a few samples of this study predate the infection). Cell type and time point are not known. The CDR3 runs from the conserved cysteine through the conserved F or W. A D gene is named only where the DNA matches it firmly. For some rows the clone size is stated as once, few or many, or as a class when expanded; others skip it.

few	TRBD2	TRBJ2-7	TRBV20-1	CSAGDSGSQVEQYF	TGCAGTGCTGGCGATAGCGGGAGTCAAGTCGAGCAGTACTTC
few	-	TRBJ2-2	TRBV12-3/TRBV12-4	CASSLASGMATGELFF	TGTGCCAGCAGTTTAGCGTCGGGTATGGCCACCGGGGAGCTGTTTTTT
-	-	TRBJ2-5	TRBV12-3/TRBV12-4	CASSKEGETQYF	TGTGCCAGCAGTAAAGAAGGGGAGACCCAGTACTTC
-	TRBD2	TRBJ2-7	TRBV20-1	CSATGEGPYEQYF	TGCAGTGCTACCGGGGAGGGACCCTACGAGCAGTACTTC
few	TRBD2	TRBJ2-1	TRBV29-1	CSVAYTSAYNEQFF	TGCAGCGTTGCGTATACTAGCGCCTACAATGAGCAGTTCTTC
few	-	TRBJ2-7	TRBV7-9	CASSLRGGEQYF	TGTGCCAGCAGCCTTAGGGGCGGCGAGCAGTACTTC
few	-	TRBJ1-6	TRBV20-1	CSASAGLYNSPLHF	TGCAGTGCTAGCGCTGGACTTTATAATTCACCCCTCCACTTT
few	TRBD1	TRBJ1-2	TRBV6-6	CASTGPRGGFNYGYTF	TGTGCCAGCACGGGTCCAAGAGGGGGCTTCAACTATGGCTACACCTTC
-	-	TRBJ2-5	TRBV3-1	CASRSSAGQETQYF	TGTGCCAGCAGGAGTTCGGCAGGACAAGAGACCCAGTACTTC
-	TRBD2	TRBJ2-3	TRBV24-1	CATSDPGTSGADTQYF	TGTGCCACCAGTGATCCCGGGACCAGCGGGGCAGATACGCAGTATTTT
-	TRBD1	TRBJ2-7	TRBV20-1	CSARIVTGGYEQYF	TGCAGTGCTAGGATAGTGACAGGGGGCTACGAGCAGTACTTC
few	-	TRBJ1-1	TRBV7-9	CASSPVAAREFYNEAFF	TGTGCCAGCAGCCCCGTCGCGGCCAGGGAGTTTTATAATGAAGCTTTCTTT